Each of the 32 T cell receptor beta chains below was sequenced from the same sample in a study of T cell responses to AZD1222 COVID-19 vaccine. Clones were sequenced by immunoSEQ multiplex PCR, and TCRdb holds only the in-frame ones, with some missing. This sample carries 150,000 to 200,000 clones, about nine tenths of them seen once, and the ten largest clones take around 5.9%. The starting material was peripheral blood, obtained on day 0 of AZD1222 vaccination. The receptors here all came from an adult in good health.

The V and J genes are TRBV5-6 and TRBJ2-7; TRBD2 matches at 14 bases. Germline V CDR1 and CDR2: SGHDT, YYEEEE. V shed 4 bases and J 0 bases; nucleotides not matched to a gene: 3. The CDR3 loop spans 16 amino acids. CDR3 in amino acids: CASSQGLAGASYEQYF. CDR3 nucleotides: TGTGCCAGCAGCCAGGGACTAGCGGGGGCCTCCTACGAGCAGTACTTC.

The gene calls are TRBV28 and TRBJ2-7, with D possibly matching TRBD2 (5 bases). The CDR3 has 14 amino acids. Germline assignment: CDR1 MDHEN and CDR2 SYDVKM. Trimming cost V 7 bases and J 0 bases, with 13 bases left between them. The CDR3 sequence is CASTPGGYSYEQYF. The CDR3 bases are TGTGCCAGCACCCCCGGCGGGTACTCCTACGAGCAGTACTTC.

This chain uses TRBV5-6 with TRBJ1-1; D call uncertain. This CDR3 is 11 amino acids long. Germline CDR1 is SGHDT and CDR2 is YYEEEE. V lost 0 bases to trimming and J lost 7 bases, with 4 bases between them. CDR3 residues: CASSLDDEAFF. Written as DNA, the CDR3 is TGTGCCAGCAGCTTGGACGATGAAGCTTTCTTT.

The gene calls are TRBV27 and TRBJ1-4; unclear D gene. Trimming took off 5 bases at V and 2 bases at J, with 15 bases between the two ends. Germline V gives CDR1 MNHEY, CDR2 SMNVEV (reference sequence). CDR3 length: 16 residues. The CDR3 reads CASSHDRRATNEKLFF. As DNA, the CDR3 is TGTGCCAGCAGTCACGATCGGAGGGCGACTAATGAAAAACTGTTTTTT.

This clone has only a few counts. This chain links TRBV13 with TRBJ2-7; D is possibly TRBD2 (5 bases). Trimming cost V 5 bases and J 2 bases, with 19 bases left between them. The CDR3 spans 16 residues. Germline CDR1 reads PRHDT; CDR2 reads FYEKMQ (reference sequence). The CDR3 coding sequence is TGTGCCAGCAGCGGGTGGGAGCAGCCCGAACCCTACGAGCAGTACTTC. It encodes CASSGWEQPEPYEQYF.

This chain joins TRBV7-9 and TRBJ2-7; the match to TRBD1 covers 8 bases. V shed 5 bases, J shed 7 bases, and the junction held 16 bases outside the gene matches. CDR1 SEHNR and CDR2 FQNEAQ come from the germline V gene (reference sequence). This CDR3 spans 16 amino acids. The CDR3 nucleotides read TGTGCCAGCAGCCTATGGACAGGGTTCAGGTCCTGGGAGCAGTACTTC. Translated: CASSLWTGFRSWEQYF.

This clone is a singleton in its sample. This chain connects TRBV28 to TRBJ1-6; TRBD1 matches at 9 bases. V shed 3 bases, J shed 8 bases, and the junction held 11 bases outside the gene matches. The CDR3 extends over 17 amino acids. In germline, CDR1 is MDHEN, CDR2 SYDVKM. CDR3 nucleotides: TGTGCCAGCAGTTTTCCATTACAGGGGGCGCTGGATTCACCCCTCCACTTT. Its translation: CASSFPLQGALDSPLHF.

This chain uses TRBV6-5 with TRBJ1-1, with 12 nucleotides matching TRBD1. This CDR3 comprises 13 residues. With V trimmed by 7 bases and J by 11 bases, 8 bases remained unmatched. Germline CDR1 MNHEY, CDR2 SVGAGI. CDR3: CASTPGQGAWAFF. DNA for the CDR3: TGTGCCAGCACTCCGGGACAGGGGGCCTGGGCTTTCTTT.

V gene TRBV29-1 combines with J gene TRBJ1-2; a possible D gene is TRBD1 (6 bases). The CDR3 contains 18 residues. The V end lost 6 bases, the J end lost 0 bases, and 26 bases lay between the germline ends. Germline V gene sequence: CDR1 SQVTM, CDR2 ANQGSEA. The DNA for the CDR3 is TGCAGCGTCAGGAAAAGGGGACAAAAGAGAAATCCTAACTATGGCTACACCTTC. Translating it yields CSVRKRGQKRNPNYGYTF.

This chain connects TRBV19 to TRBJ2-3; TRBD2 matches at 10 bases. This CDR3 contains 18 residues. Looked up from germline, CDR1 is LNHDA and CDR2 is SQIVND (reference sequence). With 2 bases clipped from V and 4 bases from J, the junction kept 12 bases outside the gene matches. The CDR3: CASSISTSGLRAPDTQYF. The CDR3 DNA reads TGTGCCAGTAGTATATCGACTAGCGGGCTGAGGGCCCCAGATACGCAGTATTTT.

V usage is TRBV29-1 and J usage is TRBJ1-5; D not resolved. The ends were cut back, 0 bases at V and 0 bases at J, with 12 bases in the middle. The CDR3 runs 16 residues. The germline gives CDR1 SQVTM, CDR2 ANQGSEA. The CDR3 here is CSVEDLCGDSNQPQHF. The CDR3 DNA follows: TGCAGCGTTGAAGATCTGTGCGGGGATAGCAATCAGCCCCAGCATTTT.

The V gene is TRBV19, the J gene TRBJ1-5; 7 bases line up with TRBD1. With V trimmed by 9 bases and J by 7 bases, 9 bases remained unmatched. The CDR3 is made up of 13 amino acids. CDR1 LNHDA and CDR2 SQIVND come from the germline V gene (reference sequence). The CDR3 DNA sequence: TGTGCCAGCCAGGGGGGGGCGGTCCAGCCCCAGCATTTT. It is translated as CASQGGAVQPQHF.

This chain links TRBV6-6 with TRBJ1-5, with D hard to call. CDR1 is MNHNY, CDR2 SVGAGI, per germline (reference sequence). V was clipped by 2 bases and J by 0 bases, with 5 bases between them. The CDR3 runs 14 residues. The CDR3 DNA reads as TGTGCCAGCAGTTACCAGGTTAGCAATCAGCCCCAGCATTTT. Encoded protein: CASSYQVSNQPQHF.

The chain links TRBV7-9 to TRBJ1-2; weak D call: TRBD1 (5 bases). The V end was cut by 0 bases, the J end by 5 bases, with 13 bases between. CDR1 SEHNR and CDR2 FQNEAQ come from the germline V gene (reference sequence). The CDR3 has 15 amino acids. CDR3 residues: CASSLAPGRVYGYTF. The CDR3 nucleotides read TGTGCCAGCAGCTTAGCGCCGGGGCGCGTATATGGCTACACCTTC.

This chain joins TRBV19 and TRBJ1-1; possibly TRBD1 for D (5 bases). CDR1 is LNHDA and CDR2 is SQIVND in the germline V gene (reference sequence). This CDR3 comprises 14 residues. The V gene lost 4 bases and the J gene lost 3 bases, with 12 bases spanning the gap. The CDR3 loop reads CASSRAGLDTEAFF. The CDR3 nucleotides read TGTGCCAGTAGTAGAGCAGGGCTTGACACTGAAGCTTTCTTT.

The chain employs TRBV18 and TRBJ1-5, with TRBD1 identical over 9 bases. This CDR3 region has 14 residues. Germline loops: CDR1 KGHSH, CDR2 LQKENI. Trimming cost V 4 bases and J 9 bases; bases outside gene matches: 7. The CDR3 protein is CASSLEQGARPQHF. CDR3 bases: TGTGCCAGCTCACTTGAACAGGGGGCGAGGCCCCAGCATTTT.

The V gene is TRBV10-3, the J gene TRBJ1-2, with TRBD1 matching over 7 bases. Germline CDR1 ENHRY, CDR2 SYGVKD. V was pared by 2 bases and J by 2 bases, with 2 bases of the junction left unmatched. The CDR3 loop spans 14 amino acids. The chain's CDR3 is CAISEPGQNYGYTF. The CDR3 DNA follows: TGTGCCATCAGTGAGCCGGGACAGAACTATGGCTACACCTTC.

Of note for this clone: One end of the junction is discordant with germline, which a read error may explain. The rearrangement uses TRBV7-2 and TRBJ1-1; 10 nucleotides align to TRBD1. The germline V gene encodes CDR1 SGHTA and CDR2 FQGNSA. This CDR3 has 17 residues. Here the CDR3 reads CASSLTGTGARNTEAFF. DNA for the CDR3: TGTGCCAGCAGCCTAACCGGGACAGGGGCAAGGAACACTGAGGCTTTCTTT.

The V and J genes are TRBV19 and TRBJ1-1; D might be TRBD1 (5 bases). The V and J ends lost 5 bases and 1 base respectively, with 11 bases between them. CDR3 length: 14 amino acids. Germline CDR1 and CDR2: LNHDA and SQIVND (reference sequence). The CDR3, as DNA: TGTGCCAGTAGTGAGGGGAGGGGGAACACTGAAGCTTTCTTT. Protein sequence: CASSEGRGNTEAFF.

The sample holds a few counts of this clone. The CDR3 sequence: CAWERGNEQFF. The CDR3 bases are TGTGCCTGGGAAAGGGGAAATGAGCAGTTCTTC. The chain links TRBV30 to TRBJ2-1, with D perhaps TRBD1 (5 bases). CDR3 length: 11 residues. Germline V lookup: CDR1 GTSNPN, CDR2 SVGIG (reference sequence). V was cut by 5 bases and J by 7 bases, with 9 bases left in between.

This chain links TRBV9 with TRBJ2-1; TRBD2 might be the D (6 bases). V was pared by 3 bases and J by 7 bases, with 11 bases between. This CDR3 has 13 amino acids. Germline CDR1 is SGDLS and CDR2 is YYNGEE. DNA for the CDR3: TGTGCCAGCAGCGCCGGGGGAGGAAATGAGCAGTTCTTC. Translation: CASSAGGGNEQFF. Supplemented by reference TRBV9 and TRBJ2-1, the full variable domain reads DSGVTQTPKHLITATGQRVTLRCSPRSGDLSVYWYQQSLDQGLQFLIQYYNGEERAKGNILERFSAQQFPDLHSELNLSSLELGDSALYFCASSAGGGNEQFFGPGTRLTVL.

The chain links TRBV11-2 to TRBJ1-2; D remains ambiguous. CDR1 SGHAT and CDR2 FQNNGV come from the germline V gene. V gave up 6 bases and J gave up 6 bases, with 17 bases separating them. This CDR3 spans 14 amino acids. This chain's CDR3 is CASSFERGSDGYTF. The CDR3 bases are TGTGCCAGCAGTTTTGAGCGGGGTTCGGATGGCTACACCTTC.

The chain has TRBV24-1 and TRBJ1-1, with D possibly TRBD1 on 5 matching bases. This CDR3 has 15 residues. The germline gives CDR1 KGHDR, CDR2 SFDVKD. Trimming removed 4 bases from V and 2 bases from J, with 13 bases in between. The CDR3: CATSESGRTNTEAFF. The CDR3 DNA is TGTGCCACCAGTGAGTCGGGACGGACCAACACTGAAGCTTTCTTT.

The CDR3 coding sequence is TGTGCCATCAGCGGACATGGGGGGAGGCTCTCTGGAAACACCATATATTTT. This sequence encodes CAISGHGGRLSGNTIYF. The J gene is TRBJ1-3, the V gene TRBV10-3; D is possibly TRBD1 (5 bases). V was clipped by 6 bases and J by 0 bases, with 18 bases between them. CDR3 length equals 17 residues. The germline V gene has CDR1 ENHRY and CDR2 SYGVKD.

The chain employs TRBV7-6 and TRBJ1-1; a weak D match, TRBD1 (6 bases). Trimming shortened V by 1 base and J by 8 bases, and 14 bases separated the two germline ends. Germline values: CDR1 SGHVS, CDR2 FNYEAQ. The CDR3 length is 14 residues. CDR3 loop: CASSLVEGRGEAFF. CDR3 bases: TGTGCCAGCAGCTTAGTTGAGGGCAGGGGAGAAGCTTTCTTT.

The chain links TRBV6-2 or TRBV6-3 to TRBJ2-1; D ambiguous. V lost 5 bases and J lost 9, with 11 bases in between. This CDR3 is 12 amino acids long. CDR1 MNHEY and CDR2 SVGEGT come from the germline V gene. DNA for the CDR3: TGTGCCAGCAGTACCAGCAGACTTGAGCAGTTCTTC. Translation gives CASSTSRLEQFF.

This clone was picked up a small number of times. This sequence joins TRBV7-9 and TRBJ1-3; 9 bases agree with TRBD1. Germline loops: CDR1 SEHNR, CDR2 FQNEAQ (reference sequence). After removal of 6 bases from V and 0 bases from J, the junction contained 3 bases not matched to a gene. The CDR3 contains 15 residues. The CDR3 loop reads CASRGTGTSGNTIYF. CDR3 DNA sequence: TGTGCCAGCAGGGGGACAGGGACCTCTGGAAACACCATATATTTT.

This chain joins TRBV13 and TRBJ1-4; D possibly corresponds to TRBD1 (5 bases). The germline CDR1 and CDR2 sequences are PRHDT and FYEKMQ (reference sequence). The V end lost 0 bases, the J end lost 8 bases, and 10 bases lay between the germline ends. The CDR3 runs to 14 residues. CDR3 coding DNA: TGTGCCAGCAGCTTAGGGCAGGGTGGAGAAAAACTGTTTTTT. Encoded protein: CASSLGQGGEKLFF.

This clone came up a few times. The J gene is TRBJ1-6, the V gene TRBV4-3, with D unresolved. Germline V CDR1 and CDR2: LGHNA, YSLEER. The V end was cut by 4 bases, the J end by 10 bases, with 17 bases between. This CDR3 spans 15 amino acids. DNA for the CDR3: TGCGCCAGCAGCCCCACCTACGGGGTTGCATCACCCCTCCACTTT. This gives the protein CASSPTYGVASPLHF.

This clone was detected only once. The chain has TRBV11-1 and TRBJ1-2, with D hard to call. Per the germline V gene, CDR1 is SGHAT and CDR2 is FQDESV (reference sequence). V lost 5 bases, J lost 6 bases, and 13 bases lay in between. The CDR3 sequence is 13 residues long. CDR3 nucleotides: TGTGCCAGCAGCCCCCTCGGGCAGGATGGCTACACCTTC. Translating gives CASSPLGQDGYTF.

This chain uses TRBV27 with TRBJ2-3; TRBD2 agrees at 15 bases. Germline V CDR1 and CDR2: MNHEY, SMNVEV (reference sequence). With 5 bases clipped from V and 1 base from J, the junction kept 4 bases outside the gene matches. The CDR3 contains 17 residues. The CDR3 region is CASSQGLAGGRTDTQYF. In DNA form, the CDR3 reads TGTGCCAGCAGTCAGGGACTAGCGGGGGGCCGCACAGATACGCAGTATTTT.

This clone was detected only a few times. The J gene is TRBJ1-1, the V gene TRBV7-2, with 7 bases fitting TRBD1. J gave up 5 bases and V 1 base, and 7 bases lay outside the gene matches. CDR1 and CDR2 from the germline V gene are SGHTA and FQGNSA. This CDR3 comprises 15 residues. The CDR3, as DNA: TGTGCCAGCAGCTTAGTAGGCAGGGGGGGGACTGAAGCTTTCTTT. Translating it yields CASSLVGRGGTEAFF.